Listed below are T cell receptor beta chains from one sample, sequenced in a study of blood T cell repertoires in COVID-19. Repertoires were generated with immunoSEQ multiplex PCR, while TCRdb's copy carries only in-frame clones and drops some. The data contain 30,000 to 35,000 clones, 88% of them seen just once; the ten biggest clones take up 14% to 15%. The sample was peripheral blood. The receptors were sampled from a man aged 60 to 75 with active COVID-19. CDR3s include the opening cysteine and the closing phenylalanine or tryptophan. The D gene is left open where the match is weak. Not all rows give a size; the values are once, few, many and, for expanded clones, a class.

clone_size,d_call,cdr3_length,j_call,v_call,cdr3_nt,cdr3_aa
-,-,11,TRBJ2-3,TRBV3-1/TRBV3-2,TGTGCCAGCAGCCTTAAAGAGGCGCAGTATTTT,CASSLKEAQYF
-,-,15,TRBJ1-2,TRBV11-2,TGTGCCAGCAGCTTCGGGACAAACAGGGTCTATGGCTACACCTTC,CASSFGTNRVYGYTF
-,-,15,TRBJ2-4,TRBV18,TGTGCCAGCTCACTGGCACAGCTAGCCAAAAACATTCAGTACTTC,CASSLAQLAKNIQYF
-,TRBD1,17,TRBJ2-2,TRBV3-1/TRBV3-2,TGTGCCAGCAGCCTATACCGGGACAGGGGTCACACCGGGGAGCTGTTTTTT,CASSLYRDRGHTGELFF
-,-,15,TRBJ2-1,TRBV18,TGTGCCAGCTCACCAGGGCAGAGCTCCTACAATGAGCAGTTCTTC,CASSPGQSSYNEQFF
-,TRBD1,15,TRBJ2-2,TRBV6-5,TGTGCCAGCAGTCTAGACAGGGTTTTTCCCGGGGAGCTGTTTTTT,CASSLDRVFPGELFF
-,TRBD2,15,TRBJ2-1,TRBV28,TGTGCCAGCAGGAGCGGGAGTGGTTCCTACAATGAGCAGTTCTTC,CASRSGSGSYNEQFF
-,-,14,TRBJ2-2,TRBV29-1,TGCAGCGTTGAAGACAGGGGTAACACCGGGGAGCTGTTTTTT,CSVEDRGNTGELFF
-,-,16,TRBJ2-2,TRBV5-1,TGCGCCAGCAGCTTGGTGGAAAGCGGAAAGGCCGGGGAGCTGTTTTTT,CASSLVESGKAGELFF
-,-,15,TRBJ2-7,TRBV18,TGTGCCAGCTCACCCGAGCGGGTCTCCTCCTACGAGCAGTACTTC,CASSPERVSSYEQYF
-,TRBD2,16,TRBJ2-7,TRBV5-1,TGCGCCAGCAGACAAACCGGGACTAGCGGATACTACGAGCAGTACTTC,CASRQTGTSGYYEQYF
-,TRBD2,14,TRBJ2-5,TRBV2,TGTGCCAGCGCGTTTAGCGGGAGGGCCGAGACCCAGTACTTC,CASAFSGRAETQYF
once,TRBD1,15,TRBJ1-6,TRBV9,TGTGCCAGCAGCGTAGGGGACAGGGGGCTGACACCCCTCCACTTT,CASSVGDRGLTPLHF
-,-,14,TRBJ2-7,TRBV2,TGTGCCAGCACCGCCGGGATAGCCTCGGGGGAGCAGTACTTC,CASTAGIASGEQYF
-,TRBD1,17,TRBJ1-2,TRBV6-4,TGTGCCAGCAGTGACTCGAGAGGGGGCTCCCTTAACTATGGCTACACCTTC,CASSDSRGGSLNYGYTF
-,TRBD2,15,TRBJ2-1,TRBV2,TGTGCCAGCAGTTCTAGCGGGAGCTCCTACAATGAGCAGTTCTTC,CASSSSGSSYNEQFF
-,-,12,TRBJ1-4,TRBV19,TGTGCCAGTAGTATAGGAGGGAAAAAACTGTTTTTT,CASSIGGKKLFF
-,TRBD1,18,TRBJ1-1,TRBV3-1/TRBV3-2,TGTGCCAGCAGGCGTTCCGGGACAGGGGCATCTATGAACACTGAAGCTTTCTTT,CASRRSGTGASMNTEAFF
-,TRBD1,14,TRBJ1-1,TRBV30,TGTGCCTGGAGTAGGGACAGGGCGAACACTGAAGCTTTCTTT,CAWSRDRANTEAFF
-,TRBD2,16,TRBJ2-3,TRBV9,TGTGCCAGCAGCGCACTAGCGGGAGGTCCCACAGATACGCAGTATTTT,CASSALAGGPTDTQYF
-,TRBD2,15,TRBJ2-1,TRBV11-3,TGTGCCAGCAGCTTAGATCCCCTAGCGGGAGGGGAGGGGTTCTTC,CASSLDPLAGGEGFF
-,TRBD2,15,TRBJ2-3,TRBV9,TGTGCCAGCAGCGCCTTAGCGGGAGGTACAGATACGCAGTATTTT,CASSALAGGTDTQYF
once,TRBD1,15,TRBJ2-7,TRBV9,TGTGCCAGCAGCGCAAAATCCGGGACAGGGGGAGAGCAGTACTTC,CASSAKSGTGGEQYF
-,-,15,TRBJ2-7,TRBV5-6,TGTGCCAGCAGCTTGGCCGGGACATCCCGTTACGAGCAGTACTTC,CASSLAGTSRYEQYF
once,-,13,TRBJ1-4,TRBV18,TGTGCCAGCTCCAGGGGTCGAGGCGAAAAACTGTTTTTT,CASSRGRGEKLFF
-,-,14,TRBJ1-6,TRBV18,TGTGCCAGCTCACGTGGGGCCAACGATTCACCCCTCCACTTT,CASSRGANDSPLHF
-,-,12,TRBJ2-7,TRBV12-5,TGTGCTAGTGGTTTCTCCTCCCACGAGCAGTACTTC,CASGFSSHEQYF
-,TRBD1,13,TRBJ1-6,TRBV27,TGTGCCAGCAGCGAACAGGGGAATTCACCCCTCCACTTT,CASSEQGNSPLHF
-,-,14,TRBJ1-1,TRBV10-1,TGCGCCAGCCCACTAGGGGGAGCGACCACTGAAGCTTTCTTT,CASPLGGATTEAFF
-,TRBD1,14,TRBJ1-2,TRBV27,TGTGCCAGCAGTTTGAAGGGGGCGCAGTATGGCTACACCTTC,CASSLKGAQYGYTF
-,-,13,TRBJ1-5,TRBV19,TGTGCCAGTACGACAAATAGCAATCAGCCCCAGCATTTT,CASTTNSNQPQHF
-,-,16,TRBJ2-1,TRBV7-9,TGTGCCAGCAGCTTAGGCGGGCGGGGCTCCTACAATGAGCAGTTCTTC,CASSLGGRGSYNEQFF
-,-,12,TRBJ1-4,TRBV19,TGTGCCAGTAGTGCAACAGCAGAAAAACTGTTTTTT,CASSATAEKLFF
-,-,13,TRBJ2-1,TRBV19,TGTGCCAGTAGTACTCCCGAGGTTAATAAGCAGTTCTTC,CASSTPEVNKQFF
-,TRBD1,13,TRBJ1-5,TRBV30,TGTGCCTGGAGCTACAGGGGAGGCCAGCCCCAGCATTTT,CAWSYRGGQPQHF
-,TRBD2,15,TRBJ2-1,TRBV28,TGTGCCAGCAGTTCGGCGGGAGGGGGGTTGTATGAGCAGTTCTTC,CASSSAGGGLYEQFF
-,TRBD2,15,TRBJ2-1,TRBV11-2,TGTGCCAGCAGCTTAGTGCCTAGCGGATACAATGAGCAGTTCTTC,CASSLVPSGYNEQFF
-,TRBD2,16,TRBJ2-5,TRBV18,TGTGCCAGCTCACCCAGGACTAGCGGGGGGCAAGAGACCCAGTACTTC,CASSPRTSGGQETQYF
-,TRBD2,13,TRBJ2-5,TRBV2,TGTGCCAGCATGGTTAGCGGGAGAGAGACCCAGTACTTC,CASMVSGRETQYF
-,TRBD2,14,TRBJ2-2,TRBV19,TGTGCCAGTAGAACGAAGCGGGATGCCGGGGAGCTGTTTTTT,CASRTKRDAGELFF
once,TRBD2,14,TRBJ2-5,TRBV5-1,TGCGCCAGCAGCTTAGGACTAGCGGACCAGACCCAGTACTTC,CASSLGLADQTQYF
-,TRBD1,16,TRBJ2-1,TRBV13,TGTGCCAGCAGCCTAAGGGCGGGACAGGGGATAAATGAGCAGTTCTTC,CASSLRAGQGINEQFF
-,TRBD1,15,TRBJ1-5,TRBV29-1,TGCAGCGTTGCGGGGACAGGGGGTCTCAATCAGCCCCAGCATTTT,CSVAGTGGLNQPQHF
-,TRBD1,14,TRBJ1-2,TRBV19,TGTGCCAGTACAAAGGGGGCCCCTAACTATGGCTACACCTTC,CASTKGAPNYGYTF
-,TRBD1,16,TRBJ2-5,TRBV19,TGTGCCAGTAGTGAACCCAGACAGGGGGCGCGTGAGACCCAGTACTTC,CASSEPRQGARETQYF
-,TRBD1,14,TRBJ2-7,TRBV6-6,TGTGCCAGCAACCTCCGGGACAGGGGCCACGAGCAGTACTTC,CASNLRDRGHEQYF
-,-,14,TRBJ2-7,TRBV27,TGTGCCAGCAGACCCGCCCAGGTATCAGGCGAGCAGTACTTC,CASRPAQVSGEQYF
-,TRBD1,17,TRBJ1-4,TRBV6-1,TGTGCCAGCAGTGAAGCAGGTCAGGGGGCGGGGGATGAAAAACTGTTTTTT,CASSEAGQGAGDEKLFF
-,-,14,TRBJ2-2,TRBV2,TGTGCCAGCAGTGAAGGCCGGTTAACCGGGGAGCTGTTTTTT,CASSEGRLTGELFF
-,TRBD2,16,TRBJ2-3,TRBV10-1,TGCGCCAGCAGTGAAGTAGCGGGAGGCGGAACAGATACGCAGTATTTT,CASSEVAGGGTDTQYF
-,TRBD1,14,TRBJ1-1,TRBV5-1,TGCGCCAGCAGCTCCCAGACGGACAGGGGTGAAGCTTTCTTT,CASSSQTDRGEAFF
-,-,14,TRBJ2-7,TRBV6-5,TGTGCCAGCAGACCACCAGCGGCCTCCTACGAGCAGTACTTC,CASRPPAASYEQYF
once,-,16,TRBJ1-1,TRBV14,TGTGCCAGCAGCCAAGATTATGGGCTAATGAACACTGAAGCTTTCTTT,CASSQDYGLMNTEAFF
-,-,15,TRBJ2-7,TRBV3-1/TRBV3-2,TGTGCCAGCAGCCAAGCTCTTTCGGGGAGCTACGAGCAGTACTTC,CASSQALSGSYEQYF
-,-,14,TRBJ1-2,TRBV19,TGTGCCAGTAGTCCGCCGACAGATTTCTATGGCTACACCTTC,CASSPPTDFYGYTF
-,-,14,TRBJ1-5,TRBV3-1/TRBV3-2,TGTGCCAGCAGCCTACGACATAGCAATCAGCCCCAGCATTTT,CASSLRHSNQPQHF
-,TRBD1,17,TRBJ1-1,TRBV19,TGTGCCAGCAGGAGATCGGGACAGCTTGGGTTTGGCACTGAAGCTTTCTTT,CASRRSGQLGFGTEAFF
-,TRBD2,14,TRBJ2-3,TRBV11-2,TGTGCCAGCAGCCCCGGGACTAGCGGGATCAAGCAGTATTTT,CASSPGTSGIKQYF
once,TRBD2,16,TRBJ2-2,TRBV18,TGTGCCAGCTCAGTGTCTAGCGGCGCGAACACCGGGGAGCTGTTTTTT,CASSVSSGANTGELFF